The clone carrying this TCR beta chain appeared once. Antigen: not known. Other DNA sequences in this sample translate to the same CDR3. V was pared by 3 bases and J by 4 bases, with 3 bases of the junction left unmatched. The length of the CDR3 is 15 residues. Looked up from germline, CDR1 is KGHSH and CDR2 is LQKENI. Sorted-subset replicate PCRs used 200 ng DNA, 30,000 or so T cell genomes. The method was immunoSEQ multiplex PCR; TCRdb's version includes in-frame clones alone and lacks a portion of them. This sample has a few million clones, with just over 90% found just once. The source of the sample is a study of shared clonotypes between healthy human individuals. Study conclusions and caveats: All-four-donor shared clonotypes had higher generation probabilities than non-shared clonotypes did.

This rearrangement joins TRBV18 to TRBJ2-1, with 10 bases that match TRBD2. This receptor was identified in a man aged 18 to 30 in good health. Some clones in this sample may be carry-over from other donors' samples. The material sequenced was naive CD4+ T cells from PBMCs. Subset in this sample: CD45RA+ positively selected. CDR3 sequence reads: CASSPGTSEYNEQFF. The CDR3 region has the DNA TGTGCCAGCTCACCGGGGACTAGCGAATACAATGAGCAGTTCTTC.